The following is a T cell receptor (beta chain) sequence with its context. Only a few counts were recorded for this clone. The clone's antigen remains unknown. Per-base quality was not reported, and no clone a single base away is much larger than it. The data stem from a study of CD8+ T cells in alopecia areata (dated by TCRdb to the late 2010s). Background on the whole study: Treated patients were enrolled in an open-label pilot trial of oral tofacitinib at 5 to 10 mg twice daily for moderate-to-severe alopecia areata. Patients stayed on tofacitinib for 6 to 18 months and then had 6 months of follow-up off drug so that delayed response and recurrence could be assessed. In treated patients, disease severity was measured using the SALT score, which gives the percentage of scalp surface area affected. Human TCRbeta sequencing covered scalp tissue and sorted CD4+ and CD8+ peripheral blood T cells from patchy and totalis/universalis alopecia areata patients and healthy controls. The RNA source kit depended on sample type: the PAXgene miRNA kit for fixed scalp, the miRNeasy kit for PBMCs, and the RNeasy kit for mouse skin. Tofacitinib-treated patients had biopsies at baseline and at 4 and 24 weeks of treatment, with a later scalp biopsy in several patients. To study T cell clonal expansion in alopecia areata, the researchers applied high-throughput TCRbeta sequencing to both the C3H/HeJ mouse model and human patients. TCRbeta CDR3 regions were amplified by immunoSEQ multiplex PCR with 35 Vbeta forward and 13 Jbeta reverse primers. Clonality in the scalp was compared among normal scalp (n=4), patchy alopecia areata scalp (n=8), and alopecia totalis/universalis scalp (n=8).

V trim: 4 bases; J trim: 2 bases; unmatched bases: 16. Inclusive of the bounding cysteine and phenylalanine, the CDR3 is 18 residues long. Of the read, only the CDR3 DNA is kept; its 54 bases are in frame from base 1. CDR1 and CDR2 are drawn from the germline V gene: SGHRS, YFSETQ. The treatment or condition label, as the study defines it: oral pan-JAK inhibitor, 5-10 mg twice daily. Lesional scalp punch biopsies and peripheral blood were collected from alopecia areata patients. PBMCs were isolated by density centrifugation and stained for CD3, CD4 and CD8, and CD4+ and CD8+ T cells were sorted on a FACSAria. Overall study results and their limits: During tofacitinib treatment, many expanded lesional clones remained in scalp and blood, and this persistence may partly explain relapse after treatment is stopped. Unlike mouse skin, where gammadelta T cells dominate, normal human skin contains resident alphabeta T cells that get sequenced too, which complicates analysis of the scalp TCR repertoire. TCR sequences shared between patients were less clear than in mice, possibly partly because of HLA diversity in the patient population. Higher clonality and more expanded CD8+ clones were observed in lesional scalp than in normal scalp, particularly in alopecia totalis/universalis, a finding suggestive of antigenic drive. Tofacitinib significantly decreased scalp clonality and the number of expanded CD8+ clones among the top 100 scalp clones. The treated cohort was small, with a single nonresponder, so links between baseline CD8+ expansion and response need larger studies.

The library relied on the immunoSEQ multiplex PCR assay. RNA was extracted from all samples and reverse transcribed into cDNA as template for TCR sequencing. SuperScript III was used for first-strand cDNA synthesis, primed with a 2:1 mix of oligo-dT and random hexamers. A synthetic immune receptor repertoire was used to gauge amplification bias, and whatever bias remained was removed computationally. Under the source paper's analysis protocol: Raw reads were preprocessed for error removal, and CDR3 was defined according to IMGT conventions as running from the conserved cysteine to phenylalanine. Clonality was computed by normalizing Shannon entropy by log2 of the number of productive unique TCRs and subtracting the result from 1. Scalp TCRbeta sequences were cross-referenced with sorted blood CD4 and CD8 repertoires so that the CD4 or CD8 identity of scalp clones could be inferred. In TCRdb, the immuneACCESS table is reduced to in-frame sequences with V and J assigned. These tables do not hold every clone; where another copy was compared, an unresolved V gene accounts for under half, and the others remain unexplained. V and J calls and clone size are as listed in that table; D and trimming were resolved from the DNA. The sample table shows 180,000 or so clones, and 51% are seen once. The leading ten clones occupy 10% of the sample.

The chain couples TRBV5-1 to TRBJ1-2, with 8 bases in between that match TRBD1. The sequencing here drew on CD8+ T cells sorted from blood, taken around week 53, from a patient treated with tofacitinib. The receptor was isolated from a human donor with alopecia areata. Here the CDR3 is given as CASSTKGTGVLLNYGYTF. The DNA reads as follows: TGCGCCAGCAGCACGAAAGGGACAGGTGTCCTTCTCAACTATGGCTACACCTTC.